Below, 7 T cell receptor beta chains from the same sample are listed, as sequenced in a study of blood T cells in healthy people across ages. Next came a second PCR, run for about 7 to 12 cycles, which used a sample-barcoded 5' primer along with a J-beta primer mix. Via MiXCR, TCRdb re-called the 5' RACE reads, giving one row per CDR3 protein. The sample contains hundreds of thousands of distinct CDR3 sequences, less than 40% of which appear only once. Sequences were obtained from blood. These TCRs come from an elderly woman in good health.

Concerning this clonotype: A much larger clone differs by one base, so this may be a read error. The J gene is TRBJ2-6, the V gene TRBV29-1; either TRBD1 or TRBD2 may fit D (5 bases each). The CDR3 is made up of 11 amino acids. The germline V gene encodes CDR1 SQVTM and CDR2 ANQGSEA. CDR3 nucleotides: TGCAGCGTCCTCGGGGCCAACGTCCCGACTTTC. Translated, it gives CSVLGANVPTF.

The chain combines TRBV11-2 with TRBJ2-5; D is undetermined. CDR1 and CDR2 (germline): SGHAT, FQNNGV. The CDR3 covers 13 residues. Trimming removed 6 bases from V and 0 bases from J, with 8 bases in between. DNA for the CDR3: TGTGCCAGCAGGGCGGATAACCAAGAGACCCAGTACTTC. Protein: CASRADNQETQYF.

The table lists this clonotype with a few counts. Just one base apart from a much larger clone, this may be a read error. The gene calls are TRBV4-1 and TRBJ2-1; D perhaps matches TRBD1 (6 bases). Germline values: CDR1 MGHRA, CDR2 YSYEKL. The CDR3 sequence is 14 residues long. V shed 6 bases and J shed 9 bases, with 18 bases lying between them. The CDR3 loop is CASSGSEGDPEQFF. In nucleotides, the CDR3 is TGCGCCAGCAGTGGGTCCGAGGGGGACCCTGAGCAGTTCTTC.

The table lists this clonotype with a few counts. CDR3 loop: CASAGRLNQPQHF. The CDR3 coding sequence is TGTGCCAGCGCTGGACGGCTCAATCAGCCCCAGCATTTT. This chain connects TRBV2 to TRBJ1-5, with D hard to call. CDR1 is SNHLY and CDR2 is FYNNEI in the germline V gene. V dropped 8 bases and J dropped 3 bases, with 11 bases sitting between them. CDR3 size: 13 residues.

This clonotype came up many times. This chain uses TRBV5-1 with TRBJ2-1; a possible D gene is TRBD1 (5 bases). Germline V gene lookup returns CDR1 SGHRS and CDR2 YFSETQ. Trimming took off 4 bases at V and 7 bases at J, with 18 bases between the two ends. The CDR3 totals 15 residues. CDR3 DNA: TGCGCCAGCAGCGGGTTGTTTCAGGGAAATAATGAGCAGTTCTTC. Protein product: CASSGLFQGNNEQFF. The complete variable domain, with remaining parts taken from reference TRBV5-1 and TRBJ2-1, reads KAGVTQTPRYLIKTRGQQVTLSCSPISGHRSVSWYQQTPGQGLQFLFEYFSETQRNKGNFPGRFSGRQFSNSRSEMNVSTLELGDSALYLCASSGLFQGNNEQFFGPGTRLTVL.

This clonotype came up once. A much larger clonotype is one base distant, so this may be a read error. V is TRBV28 and J is TRBJ1-5, with TRBD1 matching over 12 bases. From germline, CDR1 is MDHEN and CDR2 SYDVKM. This CDR3 spans 16 amino acids. The CDR3 DNA reads TGTGCCGGCAGTTATGCGGGACAGGGGGCCGGTCAGCCCCAGCATTTT. Its translation: CAGSYAGQGAGQPQHF.

Concerning this clonotype: A much larger clone lies a single base off, so this may be a read error. The chain uses TRBV7-9 and TRBJ1-1; 11 bases fit TRBD1. Germline V gene data show CDR1 as SEHNR and CDR2 as FQNEAQ (reference sequence). The CDR3 contains 16 residues. V gave up 5 bases and J gave up 4 bases; unmatched junction bases: 9. CDR3: CASSLGQGVFGTEAFF. In DNA form, the CDR3 reads TGTGCCAGCAGCCTGGGACAGGGGGTTTTCGGCACTGAAGCTTTCTTT.